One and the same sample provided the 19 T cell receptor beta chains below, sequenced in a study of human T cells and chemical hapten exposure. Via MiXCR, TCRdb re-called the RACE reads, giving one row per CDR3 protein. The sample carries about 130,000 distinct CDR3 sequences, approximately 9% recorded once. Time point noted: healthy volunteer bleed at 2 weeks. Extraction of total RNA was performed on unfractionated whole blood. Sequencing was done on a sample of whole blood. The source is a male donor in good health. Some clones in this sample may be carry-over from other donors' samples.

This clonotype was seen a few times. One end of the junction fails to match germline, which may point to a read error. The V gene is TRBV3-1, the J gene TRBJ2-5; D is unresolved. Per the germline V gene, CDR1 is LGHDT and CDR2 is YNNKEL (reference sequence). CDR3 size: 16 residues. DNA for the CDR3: TGTGCCAACAGCCAAGATCCACAAGCTTTCGGCGAGACCCAGTACTTC. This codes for CANSQDPQAFGETQYF.

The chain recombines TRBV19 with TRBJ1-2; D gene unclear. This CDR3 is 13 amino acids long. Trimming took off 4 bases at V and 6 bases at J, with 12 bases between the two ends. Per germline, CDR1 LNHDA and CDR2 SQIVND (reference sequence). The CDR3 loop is CASSKTSGDGYTF. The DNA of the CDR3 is TGTGCCAGTAGTAAGACCTCCGGGGATGGCTACACCTTC.

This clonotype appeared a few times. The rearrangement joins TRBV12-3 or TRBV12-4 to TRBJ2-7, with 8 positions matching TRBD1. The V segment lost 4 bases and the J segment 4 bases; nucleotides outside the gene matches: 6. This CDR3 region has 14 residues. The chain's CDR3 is CASSSLGQAYEQYF. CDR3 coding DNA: TGTGCCAGCAGTTCCCTGGGACAGGCTTACGAGCAGTACTTC.

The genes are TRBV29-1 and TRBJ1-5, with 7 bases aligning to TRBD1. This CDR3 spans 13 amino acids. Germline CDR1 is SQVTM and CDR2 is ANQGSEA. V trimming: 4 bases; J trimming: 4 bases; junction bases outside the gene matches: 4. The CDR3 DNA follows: TGCAGCGTTGCACAGGGGAGGAATCAGCCCCAGCATTTT. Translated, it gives CSVAQGRNQPQHF.

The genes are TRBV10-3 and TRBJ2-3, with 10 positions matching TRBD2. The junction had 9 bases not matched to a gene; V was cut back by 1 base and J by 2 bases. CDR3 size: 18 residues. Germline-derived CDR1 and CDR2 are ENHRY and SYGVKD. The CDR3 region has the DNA TGTGCCATCAGTGAGTTAACCGGACTAGCGGAATACACAGATACGCAGTATTTT. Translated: CAISELTGLAEYTDTQYF.

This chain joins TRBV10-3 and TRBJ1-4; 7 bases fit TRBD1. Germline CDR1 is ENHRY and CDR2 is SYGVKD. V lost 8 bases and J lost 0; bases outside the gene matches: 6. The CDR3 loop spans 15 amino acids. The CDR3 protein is CAIGDSLTTNEKLFF. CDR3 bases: TGTGCCATCGGGGACAGCTTGACAACTAATGAAAAACTGTTTTTT.

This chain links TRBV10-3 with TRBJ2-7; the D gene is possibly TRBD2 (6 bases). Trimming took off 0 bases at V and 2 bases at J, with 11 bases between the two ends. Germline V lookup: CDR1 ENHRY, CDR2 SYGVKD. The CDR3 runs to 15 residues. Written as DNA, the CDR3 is TGTGCCATCAGTGAGTCTAGCGGAGTAGCCTACGAGCAGTACTTC. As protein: CAISESSGVAYEQYF.

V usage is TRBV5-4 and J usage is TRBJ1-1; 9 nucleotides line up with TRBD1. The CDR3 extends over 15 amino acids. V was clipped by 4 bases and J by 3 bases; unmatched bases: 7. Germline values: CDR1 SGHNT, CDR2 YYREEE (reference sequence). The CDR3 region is CASSSGDRGYTEAFF. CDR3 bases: TGTGCCAGCAGCAGTGGCGACAGGGGGTACACTGAAGCTTTCTTT.

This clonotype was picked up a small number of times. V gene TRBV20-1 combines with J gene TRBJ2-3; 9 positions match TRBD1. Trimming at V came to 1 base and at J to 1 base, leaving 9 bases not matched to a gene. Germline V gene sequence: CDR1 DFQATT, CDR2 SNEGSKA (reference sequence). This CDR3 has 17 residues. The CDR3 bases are TGCAGTGCTAGAGCTCACCCCCGGACAGGGGGCACAGATACGCAGTATTTT. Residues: CSARAHPRTGGTDTQYF.

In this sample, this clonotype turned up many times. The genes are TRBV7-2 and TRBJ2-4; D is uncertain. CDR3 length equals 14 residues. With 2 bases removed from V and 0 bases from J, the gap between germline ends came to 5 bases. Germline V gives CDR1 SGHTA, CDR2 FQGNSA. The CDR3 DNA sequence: TGTGCCAGCAGCTTAAGTATAGCCAAAAACATTCAGTACTTC. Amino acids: CASSLSIAKNIQYF.

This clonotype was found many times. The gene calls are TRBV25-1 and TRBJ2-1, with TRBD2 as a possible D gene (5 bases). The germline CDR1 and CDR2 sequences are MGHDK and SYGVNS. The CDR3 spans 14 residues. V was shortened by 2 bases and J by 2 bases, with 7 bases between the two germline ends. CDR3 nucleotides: TGTGCCAGCAGTGAACTGGGAGCCTACAATGAGCAGTTCTTC. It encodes CASSELGAYNEQFF.

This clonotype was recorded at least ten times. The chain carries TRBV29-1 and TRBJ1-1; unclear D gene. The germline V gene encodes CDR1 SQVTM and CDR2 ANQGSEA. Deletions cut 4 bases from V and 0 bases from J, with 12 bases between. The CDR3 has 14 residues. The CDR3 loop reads CSVGGKALNTEAFF. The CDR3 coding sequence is TGCAGCGTTGGTGGCAAGGCGCTGAACACTGAAGCTTTCTTT.

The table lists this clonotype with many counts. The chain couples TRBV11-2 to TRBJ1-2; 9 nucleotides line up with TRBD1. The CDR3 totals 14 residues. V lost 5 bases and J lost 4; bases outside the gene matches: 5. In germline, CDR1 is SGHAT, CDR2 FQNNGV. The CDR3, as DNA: TGTGCCAGCAGCCCCGGACAGGGGAGCTATGGCTACACCTTC. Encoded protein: CASSPGQGSYGYTF.

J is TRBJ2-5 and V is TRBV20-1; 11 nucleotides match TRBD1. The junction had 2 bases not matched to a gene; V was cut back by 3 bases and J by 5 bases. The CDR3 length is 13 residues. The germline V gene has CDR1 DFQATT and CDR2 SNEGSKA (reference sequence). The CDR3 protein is CSARDRGHETQYF. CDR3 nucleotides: TGCAGTGCTAGGGACAGGGGGCACGAGACCCAGTACTTC.

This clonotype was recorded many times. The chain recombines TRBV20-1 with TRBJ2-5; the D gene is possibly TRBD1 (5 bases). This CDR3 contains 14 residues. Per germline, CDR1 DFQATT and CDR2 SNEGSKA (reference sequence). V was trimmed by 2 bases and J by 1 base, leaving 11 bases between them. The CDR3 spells CSARSGAPQETQYF. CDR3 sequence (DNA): TGCAGTGCTAGAAGTGGGGCACCCCAAGAGACCCAGTACTTC.

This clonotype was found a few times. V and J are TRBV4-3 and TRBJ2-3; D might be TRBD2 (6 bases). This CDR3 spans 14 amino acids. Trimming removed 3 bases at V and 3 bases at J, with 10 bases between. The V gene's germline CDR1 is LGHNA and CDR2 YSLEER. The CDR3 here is CASSQPGTTDTQYF. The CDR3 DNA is TGCGCCAGCAGCCAGCCCGGGACTACAGATACGCAGTATTTT.

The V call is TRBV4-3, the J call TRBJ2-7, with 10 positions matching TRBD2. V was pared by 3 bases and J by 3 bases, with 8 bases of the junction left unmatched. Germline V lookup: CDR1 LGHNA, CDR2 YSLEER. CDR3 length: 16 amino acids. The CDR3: CASSQVAGGLDYEQYF. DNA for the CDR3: TGCGCCAGCAGCCAGGTAGCGGGGGGATTAGACTACGAGCAGTACTTC.

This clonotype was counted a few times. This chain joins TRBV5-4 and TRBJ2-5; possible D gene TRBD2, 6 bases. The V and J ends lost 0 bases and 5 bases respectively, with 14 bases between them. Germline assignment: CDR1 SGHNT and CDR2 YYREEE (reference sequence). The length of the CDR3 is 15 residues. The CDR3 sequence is CASSLDGLGGETQYF. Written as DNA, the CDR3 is TGTGCCAGCAGCTTGGACGGCCTCGGAGGGGAGACCCAGTACTTC.

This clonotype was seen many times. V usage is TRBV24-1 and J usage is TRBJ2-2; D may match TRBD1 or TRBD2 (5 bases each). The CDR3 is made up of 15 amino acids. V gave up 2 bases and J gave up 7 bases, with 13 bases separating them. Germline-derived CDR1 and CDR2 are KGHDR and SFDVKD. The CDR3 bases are TGTGCCACCAGTGATTACCGGGACCCCCGCGGGGAGCTGTTTTTT. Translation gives CATSDYRDPRGELFF.